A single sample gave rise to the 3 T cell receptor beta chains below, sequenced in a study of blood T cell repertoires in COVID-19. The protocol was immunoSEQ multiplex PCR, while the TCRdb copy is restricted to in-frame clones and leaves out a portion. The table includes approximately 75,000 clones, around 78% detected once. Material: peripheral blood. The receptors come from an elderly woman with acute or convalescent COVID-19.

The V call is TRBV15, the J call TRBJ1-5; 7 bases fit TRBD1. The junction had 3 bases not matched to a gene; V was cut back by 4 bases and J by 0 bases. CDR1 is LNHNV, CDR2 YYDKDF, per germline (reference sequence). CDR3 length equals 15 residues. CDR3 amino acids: CATSTRQGSNQPQHF. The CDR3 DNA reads TGTGCCACCAGCACGCGACAGGGTAGCAATCAGCCCCAGCATTTT.

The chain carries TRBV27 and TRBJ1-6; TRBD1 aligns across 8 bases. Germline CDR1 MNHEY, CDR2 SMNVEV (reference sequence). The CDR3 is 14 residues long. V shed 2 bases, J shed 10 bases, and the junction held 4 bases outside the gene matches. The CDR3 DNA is TGTGCCAGCAGTTTAGGCAGGGGGCTGTCACCCCTCCACTTT. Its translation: CASSLGRGLSPLHF.

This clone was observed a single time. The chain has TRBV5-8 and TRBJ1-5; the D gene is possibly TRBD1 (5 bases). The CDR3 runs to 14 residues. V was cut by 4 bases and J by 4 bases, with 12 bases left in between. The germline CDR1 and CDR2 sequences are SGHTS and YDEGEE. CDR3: CASSHDSQNQPQHF. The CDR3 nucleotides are TGTGCCAGCAGCCACGACAGCCAAAATCAGCCCCAGCATTTT.